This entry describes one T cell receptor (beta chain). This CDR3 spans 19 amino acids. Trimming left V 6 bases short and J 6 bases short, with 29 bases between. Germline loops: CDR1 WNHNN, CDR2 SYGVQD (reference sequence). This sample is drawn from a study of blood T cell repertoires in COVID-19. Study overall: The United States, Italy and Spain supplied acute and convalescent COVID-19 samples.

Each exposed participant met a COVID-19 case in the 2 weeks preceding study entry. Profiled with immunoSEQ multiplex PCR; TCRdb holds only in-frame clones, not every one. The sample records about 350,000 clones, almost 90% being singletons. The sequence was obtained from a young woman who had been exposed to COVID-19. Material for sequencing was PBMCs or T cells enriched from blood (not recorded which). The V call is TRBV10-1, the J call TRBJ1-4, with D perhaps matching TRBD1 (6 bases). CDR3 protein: CASSGRLQGSRVRDEKLFF. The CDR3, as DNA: TGCGCCAGCAGCGGTCGTCTACAGGGATCCAGGGTAAGGGATGAAAAACTGTTTTTT.